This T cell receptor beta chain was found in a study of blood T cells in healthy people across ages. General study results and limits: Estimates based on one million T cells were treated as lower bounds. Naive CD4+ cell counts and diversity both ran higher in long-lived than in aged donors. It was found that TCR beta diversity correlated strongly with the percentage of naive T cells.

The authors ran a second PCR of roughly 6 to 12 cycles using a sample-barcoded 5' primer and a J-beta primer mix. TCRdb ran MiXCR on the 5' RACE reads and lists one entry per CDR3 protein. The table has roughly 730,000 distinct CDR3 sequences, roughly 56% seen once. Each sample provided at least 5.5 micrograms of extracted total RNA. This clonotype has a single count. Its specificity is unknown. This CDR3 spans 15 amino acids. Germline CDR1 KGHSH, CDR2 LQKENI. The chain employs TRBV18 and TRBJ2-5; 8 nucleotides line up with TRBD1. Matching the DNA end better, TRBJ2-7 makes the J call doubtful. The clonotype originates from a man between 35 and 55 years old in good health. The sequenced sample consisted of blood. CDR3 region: CASSPGQGGSYEQYF. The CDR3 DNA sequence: TGTGCCAGCTCACCCGGACAGGGAGGATCCTACGAGCAGTACTTC.